The rows below give T cell receptor beta chains drawn from one sample of a study of T cell repertoires in cytomegalovirus infection. Using its own MiXCR run on the reads, TCRdb lists one record per CDR3 protein. This sample has 200,000 to 300,000 distinct CDR3 sequences, with approximately 9.1% found just once. Sequenced: PBMCs. These receptors were collected from a human donor in good health (CMV status not recorded). Some clones in this sample may be carry-over from other donors' samples. The CDR3 runs from the conserved cysteine through the conserved F or W. A D gene is named only where the DNA matches it firmly. Only part of the rows carry a size: once, few, many, or a class if the clone is expanded.

TRBJ2-3,many,NA,TRBV7-8,TGTGCCAGCAGCCCCGGAGGGGGGCCGGGAGATACGCAGTATTTT,CASSPGGGPGDTQYF
TRBJ2-3,NA,NA,TRBV12-3/TRBV12-4,TGTGCCAGCACCGATGAGACGCGGAGGGATACGCAGTATTTT,CASTDETRRDTQYF
TRBJ2-7,many,NA,TRBV6-2/TRBV6-3,TGTGCCATCAGACAGTCATTCTCCTACGAGCAGTACTTC,CAIRQSFSYEQYF
TRBJ1-5,many,TRBD1,TRBV7-2,TGTGCCAGCAGCTTAGGGACAGGGAGAACTCAGCCCCAGCATTTT,CASSLGTGRTQPQHF
TRBJ2-7,NA,NA,TRBV28,TGTGCCAGCAGCCTTGGGATCCACGAGCAGTACTTC,CASSLGIHEQYF
TRBJ2-5,NA,TRBD2,TRBV4-3,TGCGCCAGCAGCCAATCGTCGCTAGCGGGAAAGACCCAGTACTTC,CASSQSSLAGKTQYF
TRBJ2-3,NA,NA,TRBV20-1,TGCAGTGCTGACCTCCCAGCGGTCAGCACAGATACGCAGTATTTT,CSADLPAVSTDTQYF
TRBJ1-1,NA,NA,TRBV9,TGTGCCAGCAGCGTAAACACAGTTAACACTGAAGCTTTCTTT,CASSVNTVNTEAFF
TRBJ2-3,few,NA,TRBV29-1,TGCAGCGCCCGAAACCGGGCCTTAAGCACAGATACGCAGTATTTT,CSARNRALSTDTQYF
TRBJ2-3,many,NA,TRBV19,TGTGCCAGTAGAGGACAGCCCACAGATACGCAGTATTTT,CASRGQPTDTQYF
TRBJ1-5,many,TRBD1,TRBV6-6,TGTGCCAGCAGTCGACAGGGGCTGGGAAATCAGCCCCAGCATTTT,CASSRQGLGNQPQHF
TRBJ2-1,few,NA,TRBV25-1,TGTGCCAGTGGGGTAGTGGGGTCCTACAATGAGCAGTTCTTC,CASGVVGSYNEQFF
TRBJ1-2,few,TRBD1,TRBV7-9,TGTGCCAGCAGCCCGAACCTCCGGGACAGGGTTTGGTATGGCTACACCTTC,CASSPNLRDRVWYGYTF
TRBJ1-2,many,NA,TRBV19,TGTGCCAGTAGTCTACGACCCCCAGGTGGCTACACCTTC,CASSLRPPGGYTF
TRBJ1-1,many,NA,TRBV5-1,TGCGCCAGCAGCTTTAGTCCCGATGAAGCTTTCTTT,CASSFSPDEAFF
TRBJ2-1,many,TRBD2,TRBV20-1,TGCAGTGCTCCCTCGCTAGCGGGGGGGTTCAATGAGCAGTTCTTC,CSAPSLAGGFNEQFF
TRBJ2-1,many,NA,TRBV7-2,TGTGCCAGCGCCAGATTAGCTGAGGAGCAGTTCTTC,CASARLAEEQFF
TRBJ1-1,many,TRBD1,TRBV6-1,TGTGCCAGCAGGTCCGACAGGGGGGCCACTGAAGCTTTCTTT,CASRSDRGATEAFF
TRBJ2-1,many,NA,TRBV5-1,TGCGCCAGCACCGGGCAGCGGAGCCATGAGCAGTTCTTC,CASTGQRSHEQFF
TRBJ1-3,many,TRBD1,TRBV7-9,TGTGCCAGCAGCTCCGGACAGGCCTCTGGAAACACCATATATTTT,CASSSGQASGNTIYF
TRBJ1-3,few,TRBD1,TRBV12-3/TRBV12-4,TGTGCCAGCCAACAGGGGCCCTCTGGAAACACCATATATTTT,CASQQGPSGNTIYF
TRBJ1-3,many,NA,TRBV7-8,TGTGCCAGCAGCTATTCTAGACAGCACTCTGGAAACACCATATATTTT,CASSYSRQHSGNTIYF
TRBJ2-5,NA,TRBD1,TRBV9,TGTGCCAGCAGCCCCGACAGGGTGAAAGAGACCCAGTACTTC,CASSPDRVKETQYF
TRBJ2-5,many,NA,TRBV7-6,TGTGCCAGCAGCCTCCCGGGAGTGGGTGAGACCCAGTACTTC,CASSLPGVGETQYF
TRBJ1-3,many,NA,TRBV7-6,TGTGCCAGCAGCTTCACGGGGAAGTCTGGAAACACCATATATTTT,CASSFTGKSGNTIYF
TRBJ2-7,many,TRBD2,TRBV7-2,TGTGCCAGCAGCTTAGGGGGGGGGACGGGTCTGTCTGACGAGCAGTACTTC,CASSLGGGTGLSDEQYF
TRBJ1-1,few,NA,TRBV13,TGTGCCAGCAGCCGGGGGGGGCGGGATACTGAAGCTTTCTTT,CASSRGGRDTEAFF
TRBJ2-7,many,TRBD1,TRBV10-3,TGTGCCATCAACGCAGGGGAGACAGGGGGAACCTACGAGCAGTACTTC,CAINAGETGGTYEQYF
TRBJ1-1,many,NA,TRBV10-2,TGCGCCAGCAGTAGGGGGGCGGAAACTGAAGCTTTCTTT,CASSRGAETEAFF
TRBJ2-3,many,TRBD2,TRBV7-2,TGTGCCAGCAGCCCCGGGGGGAGGGCCACAGATACGCAGTATTTT,CASSPGGRATDTQYF
TRBJ1-1,few,TRBD1,TRBV28,TGTGCCAGCAGCCAACAGGGGATAAACACTGAAGCTTTCTTT,CASSQQGINTEAFF
TRBJ2-3,once,NA,TRBV12-3/TRBV12-4,TGTGCCAGCAGACTATGGACTCCGGGATTGTCGGGGACGCAGTATTTT,CASRLWTPGLSGTQYF
TRBJ2-1,many,NA,TRBV7-2,TGTGCCAGCAGCTTCGGGCAGGGGTCCAGCTCCTACAATGAGCAGTTCTTC,CASSFGQGSSSYNEQFF
TRBJ2-2,many,NA,TRBV6-2/TRBV6-3,TGTGCCAGCAAGCGGTCCGGCTCCGGGGAGCTGTTTTTT,CASKRSGSGELFF
TRBJ1-5,many,NA,TRBV19,TGTGCCAGTAGTACTTTCGGGGCAGGGGGCAATCAGCCCCAGCATTTT,CASSTFGAGGNQPQHF
TRBJ2-3,many,NA,TRBV7-2,TGTGCCAGCACCTCTCCTGATACGCAGTATTTT,CASTSPDTQYF
TRBJ1-6,NA,TRBD1,TRBV20-1,TGCAGTGCTAGAGATCAGACAGGGGCTGGGAATTCACCCCTCCACTTT,CSARDQTGAGNSPLHF